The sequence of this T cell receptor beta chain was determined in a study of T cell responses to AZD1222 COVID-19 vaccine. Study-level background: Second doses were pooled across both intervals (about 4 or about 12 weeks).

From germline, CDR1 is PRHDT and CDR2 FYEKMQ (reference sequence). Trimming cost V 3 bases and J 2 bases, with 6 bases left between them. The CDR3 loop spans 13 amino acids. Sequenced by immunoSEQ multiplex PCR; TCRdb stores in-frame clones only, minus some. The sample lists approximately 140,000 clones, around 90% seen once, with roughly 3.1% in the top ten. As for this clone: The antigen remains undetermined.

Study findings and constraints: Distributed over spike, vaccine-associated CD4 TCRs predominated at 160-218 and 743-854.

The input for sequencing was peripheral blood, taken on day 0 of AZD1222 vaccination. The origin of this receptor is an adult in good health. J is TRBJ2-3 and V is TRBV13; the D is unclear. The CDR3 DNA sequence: TGTGCCAGCAGCTTCCAGAACACAGATACGCAGTATTTT. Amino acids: CASSFQNTDTQYF.